Below are 32 T cell receptor beta chains sequenced from a single sample in a study of T cells in Graves' hyperthyroidism and ophthalmopathy. The CDR3 regions of TCR beta were amplified from RNA transcripts. With the HTBI primer set, the TCR CDR3 went through a first round of RT-PCR. TCRdb reprocessed the multiplex PCR reads via MiXCR and lists one record per CDR3 protein. Here the sample spans 200,000 to 250,000 distinct CDR3 sequences, roughly a sixth being singletons. The sample taken for sequencing was blood. Source of these receptors: a woman in her forties or fifties with Graves' hyperthyroidism.

This clonotype was counted ten times or more. This chain connects TRBV20-1 to TRBJ2-1; 10 nucleotides line up with TRBD2. Germline V gives CDR1 DFQATT, CDR2 SNEGSKA (reference sequence). The CDR3 is made up of 16 amino acids. V shed 4 bases and J 9 bases; nucleotides not matched to a gene: 15. The CDR3 nucleotides are TGCAGTGCTAAACCACTTATAACTAGCGGGATCGGTGAGCAGTTCTTC. Protein product: CSAKPLITSGIGEQFF.

This clonotype appeared many times. The rearrangement links TRBV12-3 or TRBV12-4 to TRBJ2-7, with 9 nucleotides matching TRBD2. CDR3 size: 14 residues. J lost 4 bases, V lost 3 bases, and 4 bases had no gene match. In DNA, the CDR3 is TGTGCCAGCAGTTTCCCGGGACTAGCATACGAGCAGTACTTC. It codes for CASSFPGLAYEQYF.

In its sample, this clonotype was seen many times. V gene TRBV27 combines with J gene TRBJ2-3; D is unresolved. V lost 2 bases and J 0 bases, leaving 15 bases between the germline ends. The CDR3 is made up of 17 amino acids. Germline V gives CDR1 MNHEY, CDR2 SMNVEV (reference sequence). CDR3 region: CASSLRATFDSTDTQYF. The CDR3, as DNA: TGTGCCAGCAGTTTAAGAGCAACGTTTGACAGCACAGATACGCAGTATTTT.

Ten or more counts support this clonotype. The chain carries TRBV6-1 and TRBJ1-5; D gene ambiguous. V lost 3 bases, J lost 6 bases, and 6 bases lay in between. Per germline, CDR1 MNHNS and CDR2 SASEGT. The CDR3 spans 12 residues. The CDR3 sequence is CASSEAGQPQHF. In DNA, the CDR3 is TGTGCCAGCAGTGAGGCGGGTCAGCCCCAGCATTTT.

V usage is TRBV10-1 and J usage is TRBJ1-1; D unclear. CDR3 length: 13 amino acids. Germline V gene lookup returns CDR1 WNHNN and CDR2 SYGVQD (reference sequence). The ends were cut back, 4 bases at V and 2 bases at J, with 8 bases in the middle. In DNA form, the CDR3 reads TGCGCCAGCAGTGCCCAAATAAACACTGAAGCTTTCTTT. Its translation is CASSAQINTEAFF.

The gene calls are TRBV9 and TRBJ2-1; 14 bases match TRBD2. CDR1 and CDR2 (germline): SGDLS, YYNGEE. CDR3 length: 17 residues. Losses at the gene ends were 4 bases for V and 5 bases for J; bases not matched to a gene: 8. DNA for the CDR3: TGTGCCAGCAGCCAAACGACTAGCGGGAGGGTTCACAATGAGCAGTTCTTC. The encoded protein is CASSQTTSGRVHNEQFF.

The table lists this clonotype with many counts. This chain uses TRBV12-3 or TRBV12-4 with TRBJ1-4, with 10 bases fitting TRBD1. The V gene end was trimmed by 5 bases and the J gene end by 11 bases; junction bases not matched to a gene: 11. The CDR3 totals 15 residues. CDR3 in DNA: TGTGCCAGCAGTCCGCCGGGACAGGGGAGTTGGAAACTGTTTTTT. This encodes CASSPPGQGSWKLFF.

The V call is TRBV7-9, the J call TRBJ2-6; TRBD1 is a possible D gene (6 bases). The germline V gene has CDR1 SEHNR and CDR2 FQNEAQ (reference sequence). Trimming left V 5 bases short and J 1 base short, with 9 bases between. The CDR3 is made up of 15 amino acids. The CDR3: CASSEQGSGANVLTF. The CDR3 nucleotides are TGTGCCAGCAGCGAGCAGGGGTCTGGGGCCAACGTCCTGACTTTC.

J is TRBJ2-7 and V is TRBV20-1; 7 bases map to TRBD2. The CDR3 has 13 amino acids. Trimming at V came to 5 bases and at J to 3 bases, leaving 7 bases not matched to a gene. Germline V gene lookup returns CDR1 DFQATT and CDR2 SNEGSKA (reference sequence). CDR3 region: CSALVRGGYEQYF. CDR3 sequence (DNA): TGCAGTGCTCTGGTTCGCGGGGGCTACGAGCAGTACTTC.

This clonotype has more than one count but fewer than ten. The rearrangement uses TRBV7-2 and TRBJ2-7; 11 positions match TRBD1. V lost 4 bases and J lost 9; bases outside the gene matches: 11. The germline gives CDR1 SGHTA, CDR2 FQGNSA. This CDR3 is built from 15 residues. The CDR3 DNA is TGTGCCAGCAGCTGGACGGGGACAGGGGGAGCGGGGCAGTACTTC. It is translated as CASSWTGTGGAGQYF.

This clonotype was found many times. The V and J genes are TRBV12-3 or TRBV12-4 and TRBJ1-1; D remains ambiguous. The CDR3 length is 13 residues. The V and J ends lost 5 bases and 0 bases respectively, with 7 bases between them. The chain's CDR3 is CASSGVMNTEAFF. CDR3 in DNA: TGTGCCAGCAGTGGGGTGATGAACACTGAAGCTTTCTTT.

In its sample, this clonotype was seen a few times. The V gene is TRBV7-6, the J gene TRBJ1-2, with D unclear. The CDR3 spans 15 residues. The germline CDR1 and CDR2 sequences are SGHVS and FNYEAQ. V lost 6 bases to trimming and J lost 4 bases, with 18 bases between them. Here the CDR3 reads CASRESVREGYGYTF. CDR3 nucleotides: TGTGCCAGCAGAGAGTCCGTTCGTGAGGGCTATGGCTACACCTTC. Filled out from reference TRBV7-6 and TRBJ1-2, the complete variable domain reads GAGVSQSPRYKVTKRGQDVALRCDPISGHVSLYWYRQALGQGPEFLTYFNYEAQQDKSGLPNDRFSAERPEGSISTLTIQRTEQRDSAMYRCASRESVREGYGYTFGSGTRLTVV.

This chain uses TRBV20-1 with TRBJ2-7; perhaps D is TRBD1 or TRBD2 (5 bases each). Germline values: CDR1 DFQATT, CDR2 SNEGSKA (reference sequence). Trimming removed 1 base from V and 1 base from J, with 17 bases in between. This CDR3 is built from 16 residues. DNA of the CDR3: TGCAGTGCTAGAGTACTACGGGGCGTGGGATCCTACGAGCAGTACTTC. It translates to CSARVLRGVGSYEQYF.

V and J are TRBV6-6 and TRBJ2-7, with 11 positions matching TRBD1. The V gene's germline CDR1 is MNHNY and CDR2 SVGAGI (reference sequence). This CDR3 region has 17 residues. The V segment lost 0 bases and the J segment 3 bases; nucleotides outside the gene matches: 7. The CDR3 bases are TGTGCCAGCAGTTACTCGATGACCGGGACAGGGGGCTACGAGCAGTACTTC. Its protein product is CASSYSMTGTGGYEQYF.

Only one count was recorded for this clonotype. This chain links TRBV11-2 with TRBJ2-1; 12 bases map to TRBD2. This CDR3 is 18 amino acids long. After removal of 6 bases from V and 4 bases from J, the junction contained 13 bases not matched to a gene. CDR1 SGHAT and CDR2 FQNNGV come from the germline V gene. CDR3 residues: CASRSLYRLAGAYNEQFF. The CDR3 bases are TGTGCCAGCAGAAGCTTATATAGACTAGCGGGAGCATACAATGAGCAGTTCTTC.

In its sample, this clonotype was seen many times. This chain uses TRBV12-3 or TRBV12-4 with TRBJ2-3, with TRBD2 matching over 8 bases. Losses at the gene ends were 7 bases for V and 1 base for J; bases not matched to a gene: 10. CDR3 length equals 16 residues. The CDR3 protein is CASTPGQRERTDTQYF. The CDR3 nucleotides read TGTGCCAGCACTCCCGGTCAGCGGGAGCGCACAGATACGCAGTATTTT.

This clonotype was seen many times. The chain has TRBV28 and TRBJ1-5, with D possibly being TRBD1 (5 bases). This CDR3 contains 16 residues. V dropped 2 bases and J dropped 0 bases, with 11 bases sitting between them. Germline V gene lookup returns CDR1 MDHEN and CDR2 SYDVKM. CDR3 residues: CASSLRRGVSNQPQHF. CDR3 sequence (DNA): TGTGCCAGCAGTTTACGGCGGGGCGTTAGCAATCAGCCCCAGCATTTT.

This clonotype appeared many times. The chain joins TRBV12-3 or TRBV12-4 to TRBJ1-2; D not certain. Trimming stripped 7 bases from V and 7 bases from J, with 10 bases between. CDR3 length equals 11 residues. The CDR3 loop reads CASTDVGGYTF. The CDR3 DNA reads TGTGCCAGCACCGACGTGGGTGGCTACACCTTC.

The rearrangement uses TRBV2 and TRBJ2-7; TRBD1 matches at 8 bases. V was clipped by 6 bases and J by 9 bases; unmatched bases: 13. Germline V gene sequence: CDR1 SNHLY, CDR2 FYNNEI. The length of the CDR3 is 14 residues. The CDR3 region is CASSTGQDLIRQYF. CDR3 nucleotides: TGTGCCAGCAGCACGGGACAGGATCTGATAAGGCAGTACTTC.

This clonotype was detected ten times or more. The V call is TRBV20-1, the J call TRBJ1-5; D not resolved. CDR3 size: 14 residues. Germline V gene sequence: CDR1 DFQATT, CDR2 SNEGSKA (reference sequence). V lost 0 bases to trimming and J lost 0 bases, with 6 bases between them. The CDR3 reads CSARDGYSNQPQHF. CDR3 coding DNA: TGCAGTGCTAGAGATGGGTATAGCAATCAGCCCCAGCATTTT.

This clonotype was detected a few times. CDR3 residues: CASSLESGGVYEQYF. DNA of the CDR3: TGTGCCAGCAGCTTAGAAAGCGGGGGTGTCTACGAGCAGTACTTC. This rearrangement joins TRBV7-9 to TRBJ2-7; 8 bases are a match to TRBD2. Trimming took 1 base from V and 3 from J; bases not matched to a gene: 5. This CDR3 spans 15 amino acids. CDR1 is SEHNR, CDR2 FQNEAQ, per germline (reference sequence).

In this sample, this clonotype turned up many times. The chain is built from TRBV20-1 and TRBJ1-1; 8 positions match TRBD1. The CDR3 sequence is 15 residues long. Germline trimming cut 4 bases from V and 0 bases from J; bases unmatched to any gene: 7. Germline assignment: CDR1 DFQATT and CDR2 SNEGSKA (reference sequence). The CDR3 sequence is CSAKGQALMNTEAFF. The CDR3 DNA is TGCAGTGCTAAGGGACAGGCCTTAATGAACACTGAAGCTTTCTTT.

In DNA, the CDR3 is TGTGCCAGCAGTGAAGGGCCCCAGGGTCCCGAATGGGGCTACACCTTC. Translated: CASSEGPQGPEWGYTF. The rearrangement uses TRBV25-1 and TRBJ1-2; a possible D gene is TRBD1 (5 bases). CDR3 size: 16 residues. Germline V lookup: CDR1 MGHDK, CDR2 SYGVNS. V was pared by 2 bases and J by 8 bases, with 21 bases between.

Worth noting for this clonotype: This could be a read error, since a much larger clone is one nucleotide away. The chain has TRBV29-1 and TRBJ2-1, with TRBD2 matching over 8 bases. The CDR3 has 13 amino acids. The J segment lost 10 bases and the V segment lost 8 bases, leaving 13 bases of the junction unmatched. The germline V gene has CDR1 SQVTM and CDR2 ANQGSEA. CDR3: CSTLAGSAGEQFF. The CDR3 DNA reads TGCAGCACCTTAGCGGGAAGTGCGGGCGAGCAGTTCTTC.

This clonotype has at least ten counts. The rearrangement uses TRBV5-1 and TRBJ2-7; TRBD2 aligns across 12 bases. The CDR3 covers 15 residues. Germline CDR1 is SGHRS and CDR2 is YFSETQ. Trimming removed 4 bases from V and 7 bases from J; junction bases left unmatched: 9. The CDR3 coding sequence is TGCGCCAGCAGCCTGACTAGCGGGAGTCTCGGGGAGCAGTACTTC. Residues: CASSLTSGSLGEQYF.

The genes are TRBV7-9 and TRBJ1-6; unclear D gene. CDR1 and CDR2 from the germline V gene are SEHNR and FQNEAQ (reference sequence). The CDR3 has 14 amino acids. Trimming shortened V by 3 bases and J by 0 bases, and 3 bases separated the two germline ends. The CDR3 protein is CASSFTSYNSPLHF. The CDR3 DNA sequence: TGTGCCAGCAGCTTTACCTCCTATAATTCACCCCTCCACTTT. Full variable domain (outside the CDR3, taken from reference TRBV7-9 and TRBJ1-6): DTGVSQNPRHKITKRGQNVTFRCDPISEHNRLYWYRQTLGQGPEFLTYFQNEAQLEKSRLLSDRFSAERPKGSFSTLEIQRTEQGDSAMYLCASSFTSYNSPLHFGNGTRLTVT.

In its sample, this clonotype was seen many times. The gene calls are TRBV9 and TRBJ1-1, with D maybe TRBD1 (5 bases). V was clipped by 0 bases and J by 1 base, with 7 bases between them. Germline CDR1 is SGDLS and CDR2 is YYNGEE. The CDR3 length is 14 residues. The CDR3 DNA sequence: TGTGCCAGCAGCGTAGAAGGACAGAACACTGAAGCTTTCTTT. Translating gives CASSVEGQNTEAFF.

With respect to this clonotype: A read error may be the cause here, since a much bigger clone is one base away. The chain has TRBV5-5 and TRBJ1-1, with D uncertain. Germline CDR1 is SGHKS and CDR2 is YYEKEE (reference sequence). The CDR3 totals 12 residues. DNA for the CDR3: TGTGTCAGCAGCTCCCTGGGCACTGAAGCTTTCTTT. As protein: CVSSSLGTEAFF.

This clonotype was found many times. The CDR3 here is CSAVLAASSYEQYF. CDR3 nucleotides: TGCAGTGCGGTGCTAGCGGCCAGCTCCTACGAGCAGTACTTC. The V call is TRBV20-1, the J call TRBJ2-7; TRBD2 agrees at 7 bases. The junction had 8 bases not matched to a gene; V was cut back by 6 bases and J by 0 bases. This CDR3 contains 14 residues. Germline assignment: CDR1 DFQATT and CDR2 SNEGSKA (reference sequence).

This clonotype was picked up many times. The chain combines TRBV27 with TRBJ2-7; D ambiguous. The V and J ends lost 3 bases and 1 base respectively, with 16 bases between them. Germline V gene sequence: CDR1 MNHEY, CDR2 SMNVEV (reference sequence). This CDR3 comprises 16 residues. The CDR3, as DNA: TGTGCCAGCAGTTTCGCCCGCGTTCATAATTCCTACGAGCAGTACTTC. Translation: CASSFARVHNSYEQYF.

For this clonotype: This may be a read error, as it is one base from a much larger clone. The chain recombines TRBV10-3 with TRBJ2-1; the D is unclear. Germline lookup yields CDR1 ENHRY and CDR2 SYGVKD. The CDR3 sequence is 11 residues long. For the CDR3, the DNA is TGTGCCATCAGAAAACTAAATGGGCAGTTCTTC. Its protein is CAIRKLNGQFF.

This clonotype was recorded at least ten times. The V gene is TRBV11-3, the J gene TRBJ2-3; TRBD1 matches 7 bases. Germline values: CDR1 SGHNT, CDR2 YENEEA. Germline trimming cut 5 bases from V and 0 bases from J; bases unmatched to any gene: 11. The CDR3 is 17 amino acids. The DNA of the CDR3 is TGTGCCAGCAGCACAAGACAGGGAGTACCGAGCACAGATACGCAGTATTTT. Its translation: CASSTRQGVPSTDTQYF.